This TCR beta chain was observed in a study of T cells in Graves' hyperthyroidism and ophthalmopathy. This clonotype was counted many times. Subjects with ophthalmopathy showed a Clinical Activity Score no lower than 3, a NOSPECS grade no lower than 4, and a duration shorter than 3 months. The germline CDR1 and CDR2 sequences are SGHTA and FQGTGA. Trimming cost V 5 bases and J 9 bases, with 13 bases left between them. CDR3 size: 12 residues. What was amplified from RNA transcripts were TCR beta CDR3 regions. In the first-round RT-PCR of the TCR CDR3, the HTBI primer set was used. TCRdb called the multiplex PCR reads again in MiXCR, with one record for every CDR3 protein. The table lists 300,000 to 450,000 distinct CDR3 sequences, about 14% of them singletons.

V is TRBV7-3 and J is TRBJ2-5, with D tentatively TRBD1 (5 bases). The sequencing input was blood. The receptor's source is a woman under 40 with Graves' ophthalmopathy. The DNA for the CDR3 is TGTGCCAGCAGCAATGGCAAAGGGGCCCAGTACTTC. This translates into CASSNGKGAQYF.